Presented here are 28 T cell receptor beta chains from one specimen sequenced in a study of T cell responses to AZD1222 COVID-19 vaccine. The assay was immunoSEQ multiplex PCR, and TCRdb's table has in-frame clones only and misses some. The sample lists about 270,000 clones; about 94% were seen once. Specimen: peripheral blood, collected 28 days after the second AZD1222 dose. The receptors derive from an adult who received the AZD1222 COVID-19 vaccine.

This clone came up once. This rearrangement joins TRBV27 to TRBJ2-1; D gene unclear. The CDR3 is 14 residues long. Germline-derived CDR1 and CDR2 are MNHEY and SMNVEV (reference sequence). V lost 5 bases, J lost 7 bases, and 15 bases lay in between. The CDR3 DNA follows: TGTGCCAGCAGTCCTGGCCAGGTTTGGAATGAGCAGTTCTTC. Translated: CASSPGQVWNEQFF.

J is TRBJ2-1 and V is TRBV27; D possibly corresponds to TRBD1 (6 bases). The V gene's germline CDR1 is MNHEY and CDR2 SMNVEV (reference sequence). The germline V and J ends were trimmed by 6 bases and 6 bases, with 21 bases remaining between them. The CDR3 consists of 16 residues. The CDR3 sequence is CASSPPPGQGANEQFF. The CDR3 DNA reads as TGTGCCAGCAGCCCGCCCCCGGGACAAGGGGCCAATGAGCAGTTCTTC.

The chain couples TRBV29-1 to TRBJ1-3; no clear D gene. Trimming shortened V by 6 bases and J by 2 bases, and 14 bases separated the two germline ends. The germline CDR1 and CDR2 sequences are SQVTM and ANQGSEA. CDR3 size: 14 residues. The CDR3 bases are TGCAGCGTGGAACCCCTTGGGGCTGGAAACACCATATATTTT. It specifies CSVEPLGAGNTIYF.

The gene calls are TRBV19 and TRBJ1-4, with 9 bases aligning to TRBD1. Germline CDR1 LNHDA, CDR2 SQIVND (reference sequence). J was trimmed by 10 bases and V by 8 bases; bases with no gene match: 11. The CDR3 contains 14 residues. The DNA for the CDR3 is TGTGCCAGTGGAACCGGGACAGGGACGGTAAAACTGTTTTTT. Its protein is CASGTGTGTVKLFF.

The rearrangement links TRBV13 to TRBJ1-2; no definite D call. V lost 2 bases and J lost 8, with 12 bases in between. The CDR3 loop spans 13 amino acids. Germline V gene lookup returns CDR1 PRHDT and CDR2 FYEKMQ (reference sequence). This chain's CDR3 is CASSLYRTGGYTF. The CDR3 DNA reads TGTGCCAGCAGCTTATACCGGACGGGCGGCTACACCTTC.

This clone occurred a few times. The chain has TRBV7-8 and TRBJ1-5, with 8 nucleotides matching TRBD1. The CDR3 extends over 18 amino acids. CDR1 SGHVS and CDR2 FQNEAQ come from the germline V gene. The ends lost 5 bases at V and 0 bases at J; junction bases unmatched: 12. The CDR3: CASSPVPGQDFSNQPQHF. The CDR3 coding sequence is TGTGCCAGCAGCCCAGTCCCGGGACAGGATTTTAGCAATCAGCCCCAGCATTTT.

The chain carries TRBV3-1 (or the pseudogene TRBV3-2) and TRBJ1-1; D remains unclear. Germline values: CDR1 LGHDT, CDR2 YNNKEL (reference sequence). Trimming took off 7 bases at V and 1 base at J, with 10 bases between the two ends. The CDR3 has 13 residues. DNA for the CDR3: TGTGCCAGCACCAGAACAGCGAACACTGAAGCTTTCTTT. It is translated as CASTRTANTEAFF.

The chain uses TRBV25-1 and TRBJ2-3; possibly TRBD1 for D (6 bases). The CDR3 runs to 16 residues. Trimming cost V 3 bases and J 4 bases, with 17 bases left between them. From germline, CDR1 is MGHDK and CDR2 SYGVNS. The CDR3 nucleotides are TGTGCCAGCAGTGACACAGGGACCAGGCCGTCAGATACGCAGTATTTT. It yields the protein CASSDTGTRPSDTQYF.

V usage is TRBV24-1 and J usage is TRBJ2-7; TRBD2 matches at 11 bases. Germline lookup yields CDR1 KGHDR and CDR2 SFDVKD. V lost 0 bases, J lost 7 bases, and 13 bases stayed unmatched. The CDR3 is 18 residues long. CDR3 loop: CATSDLSLAGGVSGEQYF. The CDR3 DNA sequence: TGTGCCACCAGTGATTTGTCGCTAGCGGGGGGAGTATCTGGGGAGCAGTACTTC.

V and J are TRBV5-1 and TRBJ1-6; D unclear. The CDR3 has 16 residues. CDR1 and CDR2 (germline): SGHRS, YFSETQ. Trimming removed 6 bases at V and 0 bases at J, with 13 bases between. Written as DNA, the CDR3 is TGCGCCAGCACCTGGGGTCGGAGCTCCTATAATTCACCCCTCCACTTT. It translates to CASTWGRSSYNSPLHF.

This clone was counted between two and nine times. This chain links TRBV7-2 with TRBJ1-2, with 8 bases aligning to TRBD1. The CDR3 has 14 residues. J gave up 4 bases and V 1 base, and 2 bases lay outside the gene matches. Germline CDR1 reads SGHTA; CDR2 reads FQGNSA. The chain's CDR3 is CASSLGTGRYGYTF. The DNA for the CDR3 is TGTGCCAGCAGCTTAGGGACAGGGCGCTATGGCTACACCTTC.

For this clone: The sample carries other DNA sequences with the same CDR3. The genes are TRBV4-3 and TRBJ2-3; no reliable D call. Looked up from germline, CDR1 is LGHNA and CDR2 is YSLEER. This CDR3 is built from 14 residues. The V end lost 3 bases, the J end lost 1 base, and 8 bases lay between the germline ends. CDR3 DNA: TGCGCCAGCAGCCAGGATACTCGCACAGATACGCAGTATTTT. It yields the protein CASSQDTRTDTQYF.

This clone has just one count. The rearrangement joins TRBV19 to TRBJ2-7; possibly TRBD1 or TRBD2 for D (5 bases each). CDR3 length equals 12 residues. Trimming took off 9 bases at V and 3 bases at J, with 12 bases between the two ends. CDR1 is LNHDA and CDR2 is SQIVND in the germline V gene (reference sequence). The CDR3 nucleotides are TGTGCCAGCCGGGACCGTCGCTACGAGCAGTACTTC. This sequence encodes CASRDRRYEQYF.

The chain is built from TRBV3-1 (or the pseudogene TRBV3-2) and TRBJ2-7, with a weak D call TRBD2 (5 bases). CDR3 size: 13 residues. Trimming took 2 bases from V and 5 from J, leaving 10 bases between them. Germline CDR1 reads LGHDT; CDR2 reads YNNKEL (reference sequence). The CDR3 sequence: CASSQRGADEQYF. The DNA of the CDR3 is TGTGCCAGCAGCCAACGGGGAGCAGACGAGCAGTACTTC.

This clone showed up just once. The chain is built from TRBV30 and TRBJ1-3, with D unresolved. The germline CDR1 and CDR2 sequences are GTSNPN and SVGIG (reference sequence). This CDR3 region has 14 residues. V shed 1 base and J shed 0 bases, with 7 bases lying between them. For the CDR3, the DNA is TGTGCCTGGAGTGGCACGGACTCTGGAAACACCATATATTTT. This translates into CAWSGTDSGNTIYF.

The genes are TRBV3-1 (or the pseudogene TRBV3-2) and TRBJ2-1, with 8 bases that match TRBD2. The CDR3 is made up of 15 amino acids. V shed 2 bases and J 4 bases; nucleotides not matched to a gene: 4. Germline CDR1 is LGHDT and CDR2 is YNNKEL (reference sequence). CDR3 sequence (DNA): TGTGCCAGCAGCCAAAGCCTAGCGGGTTACAATGAGCAGTTCTTC. It is translated as CASSQSLAGYNEQFF.

J is TRBJ1-5 and V is TRBV6-4, with 8 bases matching TRBD1. The CDR3 runs to 16 residues. V trimming: 10 bases; J trimming: 2 bases; junction bases outside the gene matches: 13. The germline CDR1 and CDR2 sequences are MRHNA and SNTAGT. DNA for the CDR3: TGTGCCATCTGGCGCCGGACAGGGCGTTGCAATCAGCCCCAGCATTTT. Its translation: CAIWRRTGRCNQPQHF.

The chain recombines TRBV6-5 with TRBJ2-3; the D is unclear. The length of the CDR3 is 14 residues. The V end was cut by 6 bases, the J end by 1 base, with 11 bases between. The germline V gene has CDR1 MNHEY and CDR2 SVGAGI. The CDR3 DNA follows: TGTGCCAGCAGCCTAAGGGCGGGCACAGATACGCAGTATTTT. Protein: CASSLRAGTDTQYF.

The V gene is TRBV9, the J gene TRBJ2-2; D ambiguous. V was trimmed by 1 base and J by 3 bases, leaving 7 bases between them. The CDR3 totals 14 residues. Germline V gene lookup returns CDR1 SGDLS and CDR2 YYNGEE. The CDR3 nucleotides are TGTGCCAGCAGCGTAACAGACTACACCGGGGAGCTGTTTTTT. Translating gives CASSVTDYTGELFF.

The genes are TRBV5-5 and TRBJ1-1, with unresolved D. Trimming removed 0 bases at V and 1 base at J, with 7 bases between. CDR1 and CDR2 (germline): SGHKS, YYEKEE (reference sequence). The CDR3 sequence is 14 residues long. The CDR3 reads CASSLVVSNTEAFF. The CDR3 coding sequence is TGTGCCAGCAGCTTGGTGGTTTCGAACACTGAAGCTTTCTTT. Looking up the rest from reference TRBV5-5 and TRBJ1-1 gives the full variable domain: DAGVTQSPTHLIKTRGQQVTLRCSPISGHKSVSWYQQVLGQGPQFIFQYYEKEERGRGNFPDRFSARQFPNYSSELNVNALLLGDSALYLCASSLVVSNTEAFFGQGTRLTVV.

The chain has TRBV5-1 and TRBJ2-1; no reliable D call. This CDR3 contains 15 residues. V lost 5 bases and J 7 bases, leaving 19 bases between the germline ends. The germline gives CDR1 SGHRS, CDR2 YFSETQ. CDR3 in amino acids: CASRMAVEIGNEQFF. In DNA, the CDR3 is TGCGCCAGCAGAATGGCGGTGGAGATTGGGAATGAGCAGTTCTTC.

This chain uses TRBV15 with TRBJ2-1; tentative D call: TRBD1 (6 bases). The germline V gene encodes CDR1 LNHNV and CDR2 YYDKDF (reference sequence). V was shortened by 2 bases and J by 0 bases, with 14 bases between the two germline ends. CDR3 length: 17 residues. CDR3 bases: TGTGCCACCAGCAGAATGGGGGCGTCCCGCTCCTACAATGAGCAGTTCTTC. Translation: CATSRMGASRSYNEQFF.

The chain has TRBV4-3 and TRBJ1-3; D remains ambiguous. V was pared by 0 bases and J by 4 bases, with 10 bases between. The CDR3 is 15 residues long. Germline CDR1 LGHNA, CDR2 YSLEER. Here the CDR3 reads CASSQDWGSGNTIYF. Written as DNA, the CDR3 is TGCGCCAGCAGCCAAGATTGGGGTTCGGGAAACACCATATATTTT.

The chain has TRBV25-1 and TRBJ1-1; tentatively, D is TRBD1 (6 bases). The germline gives CDR1 MGHDK, CDR2 SYGVNS. The CDR3 consists of 14 residues. With 5 bases removed from V and 8 bases from J, the gap between germline ends came to 18 bases. CDR3 residues: CASSRGLRGDEAFF. CDR3 coding DNA: TGTGCCAGCAGTAGAGGCCTGAGGGGGGACGAAGCTTTCTTT.

The chain has TRBV7-6 and TRBJ2-2; D perhaps matches TRBD1 (6 bases). The germline V gene encodes CDR1 SGHVS and CDR2 FNYEAQ. The CDR3 sequence is 14 residues long. V lost 4 bases and J lost 6, with 12 bases in between. The CDR3 region is CASSSETGSGELFF. The CDR3 nucleotides read TGTGCCAGCAGCTCGGAAACAGGGTCCGGGGAGCTGTTTTTT.

The chain joins TRBV5-1 to TRBJ1-6; a weak D match, TRBD1 (5 bases). There are 14 residues in the CDR3. CDR1 and CDR2 from the germline V gene are SGHRS and YFSETQ. The V and J ends lost 1 base and 5 bases respectively, with 7 bases between them. The CDR3 spells CASSLSGNNSPLHF. The CDR3 DNA reads as TGCGCCAGCAGCTTGTCAGGGAATAATTCACCCCTCCACTTT.

The chain couples TRBV15 to TRBJ1-4, with no clear D. This CDR3 spans 16 amino acids. Per germline, CDR1 LNHNV and CDR2 YYDKDF (reference sequence). Trimming took off 5 bases at V and 3 bases at J, with 16 bases between the two ends. The CDR3 DNA reads TGTGCCACCAGCCCGAGGTTTGGGGTGCCTAATGAAAAACTGTTTTTT. Translating gives CATSPRFGVPNEKLFF.

The chain recombines TRBV2 with TRBJ1-6; perhaps TRBD1 as D (5 bases). The CDR3 runs to 14 residues. Germline values: CDR1 SNHLY, CDR2 FYNNEI. V was trimmed by 6 bases and J by 8 bases, leaving 14 bases between them. CDR3 sequence: CASRGPRGHSPLHF. The CDR3 nucleotides are TGTGCCAGCAGGGGGCCAAGAGGGCATTCACCCCTCCACTTT. Supplemented by reference TRBV2 and TRBJ1-6, the full variable domain reads EPEVTQTPSHQVTQMGQEVILRCVPISNHLYFYWYRQILGQKVEFLVSFYNNEISEKSEIFDDQFSVERPDGSNFTLKIRSTKLEDSAMYFCASRGPRGHSPLHFGNGTRLTVT.